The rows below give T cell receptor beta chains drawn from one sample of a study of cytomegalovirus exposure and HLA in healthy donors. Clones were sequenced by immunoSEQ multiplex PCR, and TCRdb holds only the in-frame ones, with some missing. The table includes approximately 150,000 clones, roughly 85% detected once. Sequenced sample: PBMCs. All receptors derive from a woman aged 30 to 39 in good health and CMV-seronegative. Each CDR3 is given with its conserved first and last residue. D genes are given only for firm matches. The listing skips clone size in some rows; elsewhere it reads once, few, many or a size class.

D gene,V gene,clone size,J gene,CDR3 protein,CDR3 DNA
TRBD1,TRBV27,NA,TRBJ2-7,CASSFRVGQGPYEQYF,TGTGCCAGCAGTTTTCGAGTGGGACAGGGACCCTACGAGCAGTACTTC
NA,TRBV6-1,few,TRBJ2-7,CASSANRVNQGGYEQYF,TGTGCCAGCAGTGCAAATAGGGTAAATCAGGGTGGCTACGAGCAGTACTTC
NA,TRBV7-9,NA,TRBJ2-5,CASSLAAGKETQYF,TGTGCCAGCAGCTTAGCGGCAGGGAAAGAGACCCAGTACTTC
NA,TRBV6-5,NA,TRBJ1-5,CASREGEDQPQHF,TGTGCCAGCAGGGAGGGAGAGGATCAGCCCCAGCATTTT
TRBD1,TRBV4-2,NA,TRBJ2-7,CASRDLTGGTYEQYF,TGTGCCAGCAGGGATCTGACAGGGGGCACCTACGAGCAGTACTTC
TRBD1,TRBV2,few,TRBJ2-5,CASSLDRGQETQYF,TGTGCCAGCAGCCTGGACAGGGGCCAAGAGACCCAGTACTTC
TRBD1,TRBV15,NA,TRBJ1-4,CATSRALDREDEKLFF,TGTGCCACCAGCAGAGCCCTCGACAGGGAAGATGAAAAACTGTTTTTT
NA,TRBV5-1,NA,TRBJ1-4,CASSLVGGVNEKLFF,TGCGCCAGCAGCTTGGTAGGAGGGGTTAATGAAAAACTGTTTTTT
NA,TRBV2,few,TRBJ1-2,CASSPRRDYGYTF,TGTGCCAGCAGTCCCCGTCGGGACTATGGCTACACCTTC
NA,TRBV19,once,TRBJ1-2,CASSSGVLYYGYTF,TGTGCCAGTAGTTCAGGGGTATTGTACTATGGCTACACCTTC
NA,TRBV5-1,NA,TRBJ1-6,CASSPRDAASYNSPLHF,TGCGCCAGCAGCCCCCGTGACGCGGCCTCCTATAATTCACCCCTCCACTTT
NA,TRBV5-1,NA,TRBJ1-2,CASSLAREEDGYTF,TGCGCCAGCAGCTTGGCCAGGGAGGAAGATGGCTACACCTTC
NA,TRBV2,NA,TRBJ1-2,CASSRTDKNYGYTF,TGTGCCAGCAGCCGAACGGACAAGAACTATGGCTACACCTTC
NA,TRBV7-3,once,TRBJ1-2,CASSSKGGRGDGYTF,TGTGCCAGCAGCTCTAAGGGCGGCCGGGGTGATGGCTACACCTTC
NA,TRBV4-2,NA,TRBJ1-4,CASSPEEGINEKLFF,TGTGCCAGCAGCCCCGAGGAGGGAATTAATGAAAAACTGTTTTTT
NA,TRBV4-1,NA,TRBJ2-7,CASSQDLRQTSYEQYF,TGCGCCAGCAGCCAAGATCTCAGACAGACCTCCTACGAGCAGTACTTC
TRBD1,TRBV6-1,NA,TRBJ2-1,CASSARTGGNEQFF,TGTGCCAGCAGCGCCCGGACAGGGGGCAATGAGCAGTTCTTC
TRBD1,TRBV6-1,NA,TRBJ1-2,CASRPTGAADGYTF,TGTGCCAGCAGACCTACAGGGGCGGCGGATGGCTACACCTTC
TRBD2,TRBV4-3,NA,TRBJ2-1,CASSQDLGLAAYNEQFF,TGCGCCAGCAGCCAAGATTTAGGGCTAGCGGCTTACAATGAGCAGTTCTTC
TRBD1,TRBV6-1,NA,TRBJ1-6,CASSQRGQRHSPLHF,TGTGCCAGCAGCCAAAGGGGACAGAGACATTCACCCCTCCACTTT
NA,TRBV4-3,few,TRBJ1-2,CASSQDVGAGDGYTF,TGCGCCAGCAGCCAAGATGTGGGAGCGGGGGACGGCTACACCTTC